This T cell receptor (beta chain) derives from a study of cytomegalovirus exposure and HLA in healthy donors. Study-wide findings and caveats: The study dropped some indistinguishable V segments, TRBV6-2 and TRBV6-3 among them.

About this clone: Its antigen is unidentified.

V lost 4 bases to trimming and J lost 3 bases, with 8 bases between them. Germline V gene sequence: CDR1 SGHKS, CDR2 YYEKEE (reference sequence). CDR3 length: 12 amino acids. In the PCR, 60 Vbeta and 13 Jbeta primers were used. Only in-frame clones appear in the TCRdb table, and some are missing; sequencing was by immunoSEQ multiplex PCR. The top ten clones hold about 1.5% of a sample with approximately 100,000 clones, about 81% of them seen once. The sample comprised PBMCs. The receptor was isolated from a man aged 35 to 55 in good health and CMV-seronegative. This chain joins TRBV5-5 and TRBJ2-7, with no clear D. CDR3 amino acids: CASSQTNYEQYF. The CDR3 nucleotides are TGTGCCAGCAGCCAAACTAACTACGAGCAGTACTTC.